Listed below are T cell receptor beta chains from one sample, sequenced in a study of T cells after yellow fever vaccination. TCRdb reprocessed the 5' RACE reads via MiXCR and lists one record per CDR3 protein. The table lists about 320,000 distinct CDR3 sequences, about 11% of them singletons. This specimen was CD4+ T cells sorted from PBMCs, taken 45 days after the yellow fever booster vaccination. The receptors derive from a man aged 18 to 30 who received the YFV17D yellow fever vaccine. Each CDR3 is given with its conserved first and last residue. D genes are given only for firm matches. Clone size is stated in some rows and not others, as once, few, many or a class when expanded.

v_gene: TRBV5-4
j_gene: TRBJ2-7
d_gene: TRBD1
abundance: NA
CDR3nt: TGTGCCAGCAGCTTGGCCCCGACAGGGACCTACGAGCAGTACTTC
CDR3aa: CASSLAPTGTYEQYF

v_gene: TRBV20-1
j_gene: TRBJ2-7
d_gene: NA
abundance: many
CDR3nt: TGCAGTGCTAGTGGTTTCGAATCGCTTTTCTACGAGCAGTACTTC
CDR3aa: CSASGFESLFYEQYF

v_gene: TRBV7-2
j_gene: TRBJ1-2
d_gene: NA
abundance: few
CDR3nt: TGTGCCAGCACTTTGGACGGTGTTACCAGAGGCTACACCTTC
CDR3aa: CASTLDGVTRGYTF

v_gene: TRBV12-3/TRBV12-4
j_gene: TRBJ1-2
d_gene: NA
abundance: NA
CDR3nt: TGTGCCAGCAGTTTTTCACAGTCGGCTGGCTACACCTTC
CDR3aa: CASSFSQSAGYTF

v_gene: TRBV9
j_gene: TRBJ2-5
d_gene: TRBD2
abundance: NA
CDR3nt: TGTGCCAGCAGCCCCCGCGGCGGGGGTCGTGAGACCCAGTACTTC
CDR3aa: CASSPRGGGRETQYF

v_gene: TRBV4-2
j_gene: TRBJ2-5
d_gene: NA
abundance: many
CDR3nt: TGTGCCAGCAGCCAAGAAATGGTCGCTAGAGGCTTGGAGACCCAGTACTTC
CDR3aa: CASSQEMVARGLETQYF

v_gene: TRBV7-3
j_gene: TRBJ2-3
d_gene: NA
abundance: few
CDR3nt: TGTGCCAGCAGCTTGGCGGGGGCCGACACAGATACGCAGTATTTT
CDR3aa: CASSLAGADTDTQYF

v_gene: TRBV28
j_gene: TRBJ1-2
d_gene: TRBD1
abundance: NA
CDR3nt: TGTGCCAGCAGTCTTCATCAGGGACAGGTCTATGGCTACACCTTC
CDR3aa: CASSLHQGQVYGYTF

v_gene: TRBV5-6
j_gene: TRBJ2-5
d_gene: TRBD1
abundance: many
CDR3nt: TGTGCCAGCAGCTCCCTCGGACAGGGTGAGAAGACCCAGTACTTC
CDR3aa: CASSSLGQGEKTQYF

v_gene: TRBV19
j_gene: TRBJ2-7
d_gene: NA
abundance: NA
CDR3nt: TGTGCCAGTAGTATAGATTTCCCTAGGCGGGCCGGGGAGCAGTACTTC
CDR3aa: CASSIDFPRRAGEQYF

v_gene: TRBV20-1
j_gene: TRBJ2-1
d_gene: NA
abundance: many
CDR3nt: TGCAGTGCCGATGCGCGCAGGGGCAACAATGAGCAGTTCTTC
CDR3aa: CSADARRGNNEQFF

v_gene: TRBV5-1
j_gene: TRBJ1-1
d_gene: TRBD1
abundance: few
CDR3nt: TGCGCCAGCAGCAGGGACAGCGCGAGTACTGAAGCTTTCTTT
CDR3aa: CASSRDSASTEAFF

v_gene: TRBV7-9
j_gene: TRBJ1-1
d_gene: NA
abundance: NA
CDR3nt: TGTGCCAGCAGCCCTAGGGGAGGATTCGAAACTTTCTTT
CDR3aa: CASSPRGGFETFF

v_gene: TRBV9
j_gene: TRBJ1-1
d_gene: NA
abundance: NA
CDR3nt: TGTGCCAGCAGCGTAGAAGCGGTCACTGAAGCTTTCTTT
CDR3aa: CASSVEAVTEAFF

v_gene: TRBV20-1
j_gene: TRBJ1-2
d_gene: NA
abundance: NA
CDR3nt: TGCAGTGTTTCCCTTGCGGTTGCTACTGAGAGAAAGTATGGCTACACCTTC
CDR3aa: CSVSLAVATERKYGYTF

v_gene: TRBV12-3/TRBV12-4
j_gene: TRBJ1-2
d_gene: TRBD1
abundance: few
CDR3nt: TGTGCCAGTCATGAGGCCAGGGGGGTTGGCTACACCTTC
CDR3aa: CASHEARGVGYTF

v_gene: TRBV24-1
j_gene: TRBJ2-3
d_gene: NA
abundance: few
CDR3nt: TGTGCCACCAGTGATTTCCCCCCCTTGGCCACAGATACGCAGTATTTT
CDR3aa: CATSDFPPLATDTQYF

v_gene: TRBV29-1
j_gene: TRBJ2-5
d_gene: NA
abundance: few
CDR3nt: TGCAGCGTCCCCATCGGGGCGGTCAGGGGCCAAGAGACCCAGTACTTC
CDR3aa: CSVPIGAVRGQETQYF

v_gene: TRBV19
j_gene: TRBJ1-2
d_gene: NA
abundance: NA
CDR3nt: TGTGCCAGTAGTATTGACAGCTATGGCTACACCTTC
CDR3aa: CASSIDSYGYTF

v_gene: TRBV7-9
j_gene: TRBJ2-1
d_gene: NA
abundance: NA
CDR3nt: TGTGCCAGCAGCTTGGGCGGGTTTGTGGACAATGAGCAGTTCTTC
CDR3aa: CASSLGGFVDNEQFF

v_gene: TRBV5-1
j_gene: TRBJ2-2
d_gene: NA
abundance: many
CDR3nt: TGTGCCAGCAGTTTCCCGAACACCGGGGAGCTGTTTTTT
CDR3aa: CASSFPNTGELFF

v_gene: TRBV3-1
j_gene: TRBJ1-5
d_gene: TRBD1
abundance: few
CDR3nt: TGTGCCAGCAGCCGGGGATTCAGGGGGAACAATCAGCCCCAGCATTTT
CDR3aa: CASSRGFRGNNQPQHF

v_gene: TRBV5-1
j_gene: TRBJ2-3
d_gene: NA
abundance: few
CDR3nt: TGCGCCAGCAGGGCGTCGCAGCACACAGATACGCAGTATTTT
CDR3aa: CASRASQHTDTQYF

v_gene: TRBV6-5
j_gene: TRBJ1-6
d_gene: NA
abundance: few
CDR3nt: TGTGCCAGCAGTACCCGGGAGTTCAGCAACTTCCACTTT
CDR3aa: CASSTREFSNFHF

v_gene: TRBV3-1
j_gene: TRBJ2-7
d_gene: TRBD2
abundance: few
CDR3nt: TGTGCCAGCAGCCAGGGCTGGGGCGGGGGGACCTACGAGCAGTACTTC
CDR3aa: CASSQGWGGGTYEQYF

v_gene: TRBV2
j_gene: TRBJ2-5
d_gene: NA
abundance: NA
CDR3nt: TGTGCCAGCAGTGAAACAGTGCCCCAGTACTTC
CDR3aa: CASSETVPQYF

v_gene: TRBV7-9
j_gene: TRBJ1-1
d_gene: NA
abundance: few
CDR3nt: TGTGCCAGCAGCTTCGTGTTATCCGTTTGGACTGAAGCTTTCTTT
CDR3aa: CASSFVLSVWTEAFF

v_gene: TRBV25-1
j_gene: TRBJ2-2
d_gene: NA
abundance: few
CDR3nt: TGTGCCAGCAGTGATTTCAACACCGGGGAGCTGTTTTTT
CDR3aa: CASSDFNTGELFF

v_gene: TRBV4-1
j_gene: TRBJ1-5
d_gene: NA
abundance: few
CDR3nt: TGCGCCAGCAGCCAAGAGATTTATAGCAATCAGCCCCAGCATTTT
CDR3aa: CASSQEIYSNQPQHF

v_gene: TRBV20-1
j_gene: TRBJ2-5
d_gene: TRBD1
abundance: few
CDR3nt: TGCAGTGCTACTCGACAGGGCCAAGAGACCCAGTACTTC
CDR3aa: CSATRQGQETQYF